This paragraph covers one T cell receptor beta chain sequence. This record belongs to a study of blood T cell repertoires in COVID-19. Profiling relied on immunoSEQ multiplex PCR, and the TCRdb table lists in-frame clones only, not all of them. Among around 500,000 clones, approximately 90% were seen once, and the ten largest hold 1.5% to 2%. Recovery among Cohort 3 donors was established by two negative PCRs, clearance, or symptom resolution. V was cut by 0 bases and J by 0 bases, with 8 bases left in between. Per germline, CDR1 SGHAT and CDR2 FQNNGV. The CDR3 is 15 amino acids. This clonotype was obtained from a middle-aged woman who had recovered from COVID-19. Input material: PBMCs or T cells enriched from blood (not recorded which). This rearrangement joins TRBV11-2 to TRBJ1-2; no clear D gene. The DNA of the CDR3 is TGTGCCAGCAGCTTAGATCTTACGGCTAACTATGGCTACACCTTC. It yields the protein CASSLDLTANYGYTF. Filled out from reference TRBV11-2 and TRBJ1-2, the complete variable domain reads EAGVAQSPRYKIIEKRQSVAFWCNPISGHATLYWYQQILGQGPKLLIQFQNNGVVDDSQLPKDRFSAERLKGVDSTLKIQPAKLEDSAVYLCASSLDLTANYGYTFGSGTRLTVV.